This is a list of T cell receptor beta chains from one sample in a study of T cell changes during pregnancy in multiple sclerosis. The data were produced by immunoSEQ multiplex PCR, yet TCRdb's version contains in-frame clones alone and is incomplete. The sample includes about 59,000 clones, approximately 90% of them seen just once. The sequencing used peripheral blood, collected in the first trimester of pregnancy. Every receptor here comes from a female donor with multiple sclerosis, enrolled in a pregnancy study. CDR3s include the opening cysteine and the closing phenylalanine or tryptophan. D genes are given only for firm matches. Part of the rows lack a size; the others show once, few, many or a class for expanded clones.

clone size: .; D gene: TRBD1; V gene: TRBV7-9; J gene: TRBJ2-4; CDR3 length: 16; CDR3 DNA: TGTGCCAGCAGCTTAGGGGCCGGGACAGGCAAAAACATTCAGTACTTC; CDR3 protein: CASSLGAGTGKNIQYF
clone size: .; D gene: TRBD2; V gene: TRBV19; J gene: TRBJ2-1; CDR3 length: 15; CDR3 DNA: TGTGCCAGTACAGTAGCGGGGAGCTCCTACAATGAGCAGTTCTTC; CDR3 protein: CASTVAGSSYNEQFF
clone size: .; D gene: .; V gene: TRBV25-1; J gene: TRBJ1-2; CDR3 length: 14; CDR3 DNA: TGTGCCAGCAGTCCCCTAGACAGGTCCTCTGGCTACACCTTC; CDR3 protein: CASSPLDRSSGYTF
clone size: .; D gene: .; V gene: TRBV7-6; J gene: TRBJ2-5; CDR3 length: 15; CDR3 DNA: TGTGCCAGCAGCTCAAGTTCGTCCTTAGTGGAGACCCAGTACTTC; CDR3 protein: CASSSSSSLVETQYF
clone size: .; D gene: .; V gene: TRBV27; J gene: TRBJ1-4; CDR3 length: 14; CDR3 DNA: TGTGCCAGCAGACCCGCGAAGGGGAATGAAAAACTGTTTTTT; CDR3 protein: CASRPAKGNEKLFF
clone size: many; D gene: TRBD2; V gene: TRBV6-4; J gene: TRBJ2-1; CDR3 length: 12; CDR3 DNA: TGTGCCAGCAGTGACAGGGAGGGTGAGCAGTTCTTC; CDR3 protein: CASSDREGEQFF
clone size: once; D gene: .; V gene: TRBV7-9; J gene: TRBJ1-1; CDR3 length: 13; CDR3 DNA: TGTGCCAGCAGCTTAGATTTGTACAGTGAAGCTTTCTTT; CDR3 protein: CASSLDLYSEAFF
clone size: .; D gene: TRBD1; V gene: TRBV30; J gene: TRBJ2-7; CDR3 length: 14; CDR3 DNA: TGTGCCTGGGAGGAGGGGACAGGGCGAACGAGCTGGTACTTC; CDR3 protein: CAWEEGTGRTSWYF
clone size: .; D gene: .; V gene: TRBV7-8; J gene: TRBJ1-5; CDR3 length: 15; CDR3 DNA: TGTGCCAGCAGCTTAGCGGGGGGTAGGAATCAGCCCCAGCATTTT; CDR3 protein: CASSLAGGRNQPQHF
clone size: .; D gene: .; V gene: TRBV9; J gene: TRBJ1-3; CDR3 length: 17; CDR3 DNA: TGTGCCAGCAGCGTGTCACAGGGCTTGTCGTCTGGAAACACCATATATTTT; CDR3 protein: CASSVSQGLSSGNTIYF
clone size: .; D gene: TRBD1; V gene: TRBV18; J gene: TRBJ1-2; CDR3 length: 13; CDR3 DNA: TGTGCCAGCTCACCAGACAGGGTGGATGGCTACACCTTC; CDR3 protein: CASSPDRVDGYTF
clone size: many; D gene: .; V gene: TRBV18; J gene: TRBJ2-7; CDR3 length: 13; CDR3 DNA: TGTGCCAGCTCACCAAACAGGGTTGGGGAGCAGTACTTC; CDR3 protein: CASSPNRVGEQYF
clone size: few; D gene: TRBD1; V gene: TRBV28; J gene: TRBJ1-2; CDR3 length: 15; CDR3 DNA: TGTGCCAGCAGATACCGGGACAGGGGGTATCGTGGCTACACCTTC; CDR3 protein: CASRYRDRGYRGYTF
clone size: .; D gene: .; V gene: TRBV11-2; J gene: TRBJ2-2; CDR3 length: 16; CDR3 DNA: TGTGCCAGCAGCCCCCGGGGAGGGGGTACGTCCGGGGAGCTGTTTTTT; CDR3 protein: CASSPRGGGTSGELFF
clone size: .; D gene: .; V gene: TRBV6-5; J gene: TRBJ1-2; CDR3 length: 11; CDR3 DNA: TGTGCCAGCAGTGGAGGAGGCGGCTACACCTTC; CDR3 protein: CASSGGGGYTF
clone size: .; D gene: .; V gene: TRBV5-7; J gene: TRBJ2-2; CDR3 length: 16; CDR3 DNA: TGTGCCAGCAGCTTATACAGGGCACCGAACACCGGGGAGCTGTTTTTT; CDR3 protein: CASSLYRAPNTGELFF
clone size: few; D gene: .; V gene: TRBV7-9; J gene: TRBJ1-1; CDR3 length: 13; CDR3 DNA: TGTGCCAGCACCCGAGGGATGAACACTGAAGCTTTCTTT; CDR3 protein: CASTRGMNTEAFF
clone size: .; D gene: .; V gene: TRBV7-3; J gene: TRBJ2-3; CDR3 length: 13; CDR3 DNA: TGTGCCAGCAGTCGCGCAGGGCCAGATACGCAGTATTTT; CDR3 protein: CASSRAGPDTQYF
clone size: .; D gene: TRBD2; V gene: TRBV15; J gene: TRBJ2-7; CDR3 length: 16; CDR3 DNA: TGTGCCACCAGCCACCGGACTAGCGAGAGGCCCTACGAGCAGTACTTC; CDR3 protein: CATSHRTSERPYEQYF
clone size: .; D gene: TRBD2; V gene: TRBV6-5; J gene: TRBJ2-7; CDR3 length: 15; CDR3 DNA: TGTGCCAGCAGTCTTCAAGCGGGAGGAGCCTACGAGCAGTACTTC; CDR3 protein: CASSLQAGGAYEQYF
clone size: .; D gene: .; V gene: TRBV2; J gene: TRBJ2-5; CDR3 length: 13; CDR3 DNA: TGTGCCAGCAAAAAGAGGGAGCAAGAGACCCAGTACTTC; CDR3 protein: CASKKREQETQYF
clone size: .; D gene: TRBD2; V gene: TRBV6-5; J gene: TRBJ2-1; CDR3 length: 13; CDR3 DNA: TGTGCCAGCATAGAACTAGCGGGAGGTGAGCAGTTCTTC; CDR3 protein: CASIELAGGEQFF
clone size: .; D gene: TRBD1; V gene: TRBV9; J gene: TRBJ1-1; CDR3 length: 15; CDR3 DNA: TGTGCCAGCAGCGAGACAGGGGTGGGGAACACTGAAGCTTTCTTT; CDR3 protein: CASSETGVGNTEAFF
clone size: once; D gene: .; V gene: TRBV9; J gene: TRBJ2-7; CDR3 length: 14; CDR3 DNA: TGTGCCAGCAGTAAGACGGGGGGCGGGTACGAGCAGTACTTC; CDR3 protein: CASSKTGGGYEQYF
clone size: once; D gene: .; V gene: TRBV29-1; J gene: TRBJ2-7; CDR3 length: 12; CDR3 DNA: TGCAGCGTCACCAGGGGCACCTACGAGCAGTACTTC; CDR3 protein: CSVTRGTYEQYF
clone size: .; D gene: .; V gene: TRBV6-1; J gene: TRBJ2-5; CDR3 length: 16; CDR3 DNA: TGTGCCAGCAGTGAAGGGGTGACACGGTTTTGGGAGACCCAGTACTTC; CDR3 protein: CASSEGVTRFWETQYF
clone size: few; D gene: .; V gene: TRBV29-1; J gene: TRBJ1-1; CDR3 length: 12; CDR3 DNA: TGCAGCGTTGGGACAGAAATTTCCGAAGCTTTCTTT; CDR3 protein: CSVGTEISEAFF
clone size: .; D gene: TRBD2; V gene: TRBV28; J gene: TRBJ2-3; CDR3 length: 16; CDR3 DNA: TGTGCCAGCATTCCGGGACTAGCGGGGGGCACAGATACGCAGTATTTT; CDR3 protein: CASIPGLAGGTDTQYF